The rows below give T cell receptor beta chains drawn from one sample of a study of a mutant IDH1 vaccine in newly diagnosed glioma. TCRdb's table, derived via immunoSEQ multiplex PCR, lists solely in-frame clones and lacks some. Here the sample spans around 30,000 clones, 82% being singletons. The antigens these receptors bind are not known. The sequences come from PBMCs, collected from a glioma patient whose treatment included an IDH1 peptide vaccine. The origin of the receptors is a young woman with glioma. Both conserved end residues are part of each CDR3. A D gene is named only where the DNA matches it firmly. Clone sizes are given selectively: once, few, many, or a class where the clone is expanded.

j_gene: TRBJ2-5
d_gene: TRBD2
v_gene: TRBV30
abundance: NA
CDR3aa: CAWVTSGGAYF
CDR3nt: TGTGCCTGGGTGACTAGCGGGGGGGCTTACTTC

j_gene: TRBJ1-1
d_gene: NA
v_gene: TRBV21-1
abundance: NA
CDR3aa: CASTGDSGGTEAFF
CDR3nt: TGTGCCAGCACCGGGGATTCAGGGGGCACTGAAGCTTTCTTT

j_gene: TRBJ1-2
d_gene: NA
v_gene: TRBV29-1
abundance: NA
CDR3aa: CSVDTGSHVYGYTF
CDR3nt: TGCAGCGTGGATACAGGGAGCCACGTCTATGGCTACACCTTC

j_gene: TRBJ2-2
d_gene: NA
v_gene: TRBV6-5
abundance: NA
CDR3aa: CASSLVAGELFF
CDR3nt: TGTGCCAGCAGTTTGGTGGCCGGGGAGCTGTTTTTT

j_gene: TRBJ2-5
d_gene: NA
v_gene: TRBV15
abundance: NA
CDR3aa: CATSRDLVTENSPQETQYF
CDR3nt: TGTGCCACCAGCAGAGATCTCGTTACAGAGAACTCCCCCCAAGAGACCCAGTACTTC

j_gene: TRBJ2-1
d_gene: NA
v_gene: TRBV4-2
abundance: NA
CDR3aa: CASSRSESEQFF
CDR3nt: TGTGCCAGCAGCCGTAGTGAGTCTGAGCAGTTCTTC

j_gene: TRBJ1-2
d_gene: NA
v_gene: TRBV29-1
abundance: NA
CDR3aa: CSGRTAYGYTF
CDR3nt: TGCAGCGGGAGGACAGCCTATGGCTACACCTTC

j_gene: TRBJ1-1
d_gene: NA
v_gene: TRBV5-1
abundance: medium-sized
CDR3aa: CASSRTQNTEAFF
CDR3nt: TGCGCCAGCTCTCGAACTCAGAACACTGAAGCTTTCTTT

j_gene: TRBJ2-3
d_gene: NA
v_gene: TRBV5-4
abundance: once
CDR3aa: CASSLGVGTDTQYF
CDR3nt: TGTGCCAGCAGCTTGGGAGTAGGCACAGATACGCAGTATTTT

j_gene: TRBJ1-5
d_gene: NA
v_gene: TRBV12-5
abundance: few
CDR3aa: CASGPDSNNQPQHF
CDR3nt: TGTGCTAGTGGTCCCGATTCGAACAATCAGCCCCAGCATTTT

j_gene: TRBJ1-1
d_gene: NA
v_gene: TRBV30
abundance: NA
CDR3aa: CAWSVLTGAFF
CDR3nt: TGTGCCTGGAGTGTACTGACGGGAGCTTTCTTT

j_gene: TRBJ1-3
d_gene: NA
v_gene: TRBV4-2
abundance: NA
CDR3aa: CASSQDLVSSGNTIYF
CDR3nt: TGTGCCAGCAGCCAAGATTTGGTTTCCTCTGGAAACACCATATATTTT

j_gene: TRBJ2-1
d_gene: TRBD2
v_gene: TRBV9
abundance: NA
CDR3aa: CASSLLAGGPKDEQFF
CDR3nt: TGTGCCAGCAGCCTCTTAGCGGGGGGGCCGAAAGATGAGCAGTTCTTC

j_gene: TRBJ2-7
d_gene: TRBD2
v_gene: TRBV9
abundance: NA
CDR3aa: CASSPGTSGNPSSYEQYF
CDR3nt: TGTGCCAGCAGCCCCGGGACTAGCGGGAACCCTAGCTCCTACGAGCAGTACTTC

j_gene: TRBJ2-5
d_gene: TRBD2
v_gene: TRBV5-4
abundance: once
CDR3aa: CASSLWISGGATQYF
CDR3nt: TGTGCCAGCAGCTTGTGGATTAGCGGGGGGGCGACCCAGTACTTC

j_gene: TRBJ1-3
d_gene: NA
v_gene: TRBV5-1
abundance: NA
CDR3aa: CASSLNGRPAFSGNTIYF
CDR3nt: TGCGCCAGCAGCTTGAACGGGCGGCCCGCATTCTCTGGAAACACCATATATTTT

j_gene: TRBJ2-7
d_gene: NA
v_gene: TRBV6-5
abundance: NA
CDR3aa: CASSYPGAGSGEQYF
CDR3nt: TGTGCCAGCAGTTACCCGGGGGCGGGGAGCGGCGAGCAGTACTTC

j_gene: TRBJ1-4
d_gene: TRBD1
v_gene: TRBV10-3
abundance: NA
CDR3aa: CAIRGQGDNEKLFF
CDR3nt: TGTGCCATCAGAGGACAGGGCGATAATGAAAAACTGTTTTTT

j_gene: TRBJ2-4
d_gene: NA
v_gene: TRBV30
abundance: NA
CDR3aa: CAWASFKNIQYF
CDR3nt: TGTGCCTGGGCGAGTTTCAAAAACATTCAGTACTTC

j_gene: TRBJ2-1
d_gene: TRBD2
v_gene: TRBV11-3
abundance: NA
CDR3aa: CASTLGGREGNEQFF
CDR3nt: TGTGCCAGCACCTTGGGGGGTCGGGAGGGGAATGAGCAGTTCTTC

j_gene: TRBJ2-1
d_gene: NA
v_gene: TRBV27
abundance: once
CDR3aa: CASSLWDENNEQFF
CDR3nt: TGTGCCAGCAGTTTATGGGATGAGAACAATGAGCAGTTCTTC

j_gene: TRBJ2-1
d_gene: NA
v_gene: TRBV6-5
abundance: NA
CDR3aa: CASSAQGGYNEQFF
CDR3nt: TGTGCCAGCAGTGCCCAGGGGGGCTACAATGAGCAGTTCTTC